Listed below are T cell receptor beta chains from one sample, sequenced in a study of beta chain features in type 1 diabetes. The protocol was immunoSEQ multiplex PCR, while the TCRdb copy is restricted to in-frame clones and leaves out a portion. The sample has some 350,000 clones, 9.6% seen once. Specimen: central memory CD4+ T cells from blood. Receptor source: a man under 40 with type 1 diabetes. CDR3s include the opening cysteine and the closing phenylalanine or tryptophan. The D gene is left open where the match is weak. Size is stated for part of the rows, as once, few or many counts, or as a class when the clone is expanded.

CDR3aa: CASTKGGMNTGELFF; CDR3nt: TGTGCCAGCACCAAGGGGGGGATGAACACCGGGGAGCTGTTTTTT; d_gene: -; j_gene: TRBJ2-2; abundance: few; v_gene: TRBV9
CDR3aa: CAWNPGGQETQYF; CDR3nt: TGTGCCTGGAACCCAGGGGGACAAGAGACCCAGTACTTC; d_gene: TRBD1; j_gene: TRBJ2-5; abundance: few; v_gene: TRBV30
CDR3aa: CAWSVRIDSVYTF; CDR3nt: TGTGCCTGGAGTGTACGGATAGACAGCGTGTACACCTTC; d_gene: -; j_gene: TRBJ1-2; abundance: few; v_gene: TRBV30
CDR3aa: CASSVRPLTGSGGVMNTEAFF; CDR3nt: TGTGCCAGCAGCGTGAGACCTCTTACAGGGAGTGGGGGTGTCATGAACACTGAAGCTTTCTTT; d_gene: -; j_gene: TRBJ1-1; abundance: -; v_gene: TRBV9
CDR3aa: CASSFRRSSYEQYF; CDR3nt: TGTGCCAGCAGTTTTCGACGTAGCTCCTACGAGCAGTACTTC; d_gene: -; j_gene: TRBJ2-7; abundance: -; v_gene: TRBV27
CDR3aa: CASSPDFSGANVLTF; CDR3nt: TGTGCCAGCAGTCCTGACTTTTCTGGGGCCAACGTCCTGACTTTC; d_gene: -; j_gene: TRBJ2-6; abundance: -; v_gene: TRBV6-5
CDR3aa: CASSLLSAEPNTEAFF; CDR3nt: TGTGCCAGCAGTTTATTGTCTGCAGAACCGAACACTGAAGCTTTCTTT; d_gene: -; j_gene: TRBJ1-1; abundance: few; v_gene: TRBV27
CDR3aa: CASSLQALGNTQYF; CDR3nt: TGTGCCAGCAGTTTACAGGCGCTTGGGAATACGCAGTATTTT; d_gene: -; j_gene: TRBJ2-3; abundance: -; v_gene: TRBV28
CDR3aa: CASSPGGGTDTQYF; CDR3nt: TGTGCCAGCAGTCCCGGGGGCGGGACAGATACGCAGTATTTT; d_gene: -; j_gene: TRBJ2-3; abundance: -; v_gene: TRBV28
CDR3aa: CASTTGAPYTGELFF; CDR3nt: TGTGCCAGCACCACAGGGGCACCCTACACCGGGGAGCTGTTTTTT; d_gene: TRBD1; j_gene: TRBJ2-2; abundance: -; v_gene: TRBV6-5
CDR3aa: CASSWGVEYEQYF; CDR3nt: TGTGCCAGCAGTTGGGGTGTGGAGTACGAGCAGTACTTC; d_gene: -; j_gene: TRBJ2-7; abundance: -; v_gene: TRBV27
CDR3aa: CASTQGQGFNTEAFF; CDR3nt: TGTGCCAGCACCCAAGGACAGGGCTTCAATACTGAAGCTTTCTTT; d_gene: TRBD1; j_gene: TRBJ1-1; abundance: many; v_gene: TRBV7-9
CDR3aa: CASSLAPEPLHF; CDR3nt: TGTGCCAGCAGCTTAGCGCCAGAGCCCCTCCACTTT; d_gene: -; j_gene: TRBJ1-6; abundance: -; v_gene: TRBV7-2
CDR3aa: CASSLGSRGGANVLTF; CDR3nt: TGTGCCAGCAGCCTGGGGTCTAGAGGTGGGGCCAACGTCCTGACTTTC; d_gene: -; j_gene: TRBJ2-6; abundance: few; v_gene: TRBV5-4
CDR3aa: CASSPNGGDTQYF; CDR3nt: TGTGCCAGCTCACCCAATGGCGGAGATACGCAGTATTTT; d_gene: -; j_gene: TRBJ2-3; abundance: few; v_gene: TRBV18
CDR3aa: CASSPGTESSYEQYF; CDR3nt: TGCGCCAGCAGTCCCGGGACCGAAAGCTCCTACGAGCAGTACTTC; d_gene: -; j_gene: TRBJ2-7; abundance: many; v_gene: TRBV5-1
CDR3aa: CASSLGTGRGEQFF; CDR3nt: TGTGCCAGCAGCTTAGGTACGGGCCGGGGTGAGCAGTTCTTC; d_gene: -; j_gene: TRBJ2-1; abundance: few; v_gene: TRBV11-2
CDR3aa: CAWRLGPGSKYTIYF; CDR3nt: TGTGCCTGGAGGTTAGGTCCGGGTAGTAAATACACCATATATTTT; d_gene: -; j_gene: TRBJ1-3; abundance: few; v_gene: TRBV30
CDR3aa: CASSDGDGHTEAFF; CDR3nt: TGCGCCAGCAGCGATGGTGACGGGCACACTGAAGCTTTCTTT; d_gene: -; j_gene: TRBJ1-1; abundance: few; v_gene: TRBV5-1
CDR3aa: CASSEIGYEQYF; CDR3nt: TGTGCCAGCAGTGAAATAGGCTACGAGCAGTACTTC; d_gene: -; j_gene: TRBJ2-7; abundance: -; v_gene: TRBV6-1
CDR3aa: CASSLEATGRGIF; CDR3nt: TGTGCCAGCAGCTTGGAGGCCACAGGGCGCGGGATCTTC; d_gene: -; j_gene: TRBJ2-1; abundance: -; v_gene: TRBV4-2
CDR3aa: CASTESFKTGPPSYEQYF; CDR3nt: TGTGCCAGCACCGAATCCTTTAAGACAGGGCCACCTTCCTACGAGCAGTACTTC; d_gene: TRBD1; j_gene: TRBJ2-7; abundance: few; v_gene: TRBV2
CDR3aa: CASSQDLGTQYF; CDR3nt: TGTGCCAGCAGCCAAGACTTAGGGACCCAGTACTTC; d_gene: -; j_gene: TRBJ2-5; abundance: few; v_gene: TRBV14
CDR3aa: CASSRRQGTYEQYF; CDR3nt: TGTGCCAGCAGCCGGAGACAGGGGACCTACGAGCAGTACTTC; d_gene: TRBD1; j_gene: TRBJ2-7; abundance: few; v_gene: TRBV5-6
CDR3aa: CASKRGYINYEQYF; CDR3nt: TGTGCCAGCAAGCGTGGCTACATTAACTACGAGCAGTACTTC; d_gene: -; j_gene: TRBJ2-7; abundance: few; v_gene: TRBV28
CDR3aa: CASSQEQGFVETQYF; CDR3nt: TGCGCCAGCAGCCAAGAACAAGGATTTGTAGAGACCCAGTACTTC; d_gene: -; j_gene: TRBJ2-5; abundance: few; v_gene: TRBV4-1
CDR3aa: CASSGQVAYEQYF; CDR3nt: TGTGCCAGCAGCGGACAGGTTGCCTACGAGCAGTACTTC; d_gene: TRBD1; j_gene: TRBJ2-7; abundance: few; v_gene: TRBV2
CDR3aa: CASSSEGLSGANVLTF; CDR3nt: TGTGCCAGCAGTTCCGAAGGCCTCTCTGGGGCCAACGTCCTGACTTTC; d_gene: -; j_gene: TRBJ2-6; abundance: few; v_gene: TRBV27
CDR3aa: CSVVLATSGRKADTQYF; CDR3nt: TGCAGCGTTGTACTGGCGACTAGCGGGAGGAAAGCAGATACGCAGTATTTT; d_gene: TRBD2; j_gene: TRBJ2-3; abundance: -; v_gene: TRBV29-1
CDR3aa: CASSLGWTGESYEQYF; CDR3nt: TGCGCCAGCAGCTTGGGGTGGACAGGGGAGTCCTACGAGCAGTACTTC; d_gene: TRBD1; j_gene: TRBJ2-7; abundance: many; v_gene: TRBV5-1
CDR3aa: CASSSDRGRSRDTQYF; CDR3nt: TGTGCCAGCAGCTCGGACAGGGGGCGGTCTCGAGATACGCAGTATTTT; d_gene: TRBD1; j_gene: TRBJ2-3; abundance: few; v_gene: TRBV6-6
CDR3aa: CASSGQGPGGEQYF; CDR3nt: TGTGCCAGCAGTGGGCAGGGGCCGGGGGGCGAGCAGTACTTC; d_gene: -; j_gene: TRBJ2-7; abundance: few; v_gene: TRBV2
CDR3aa: CSARYYEAFF; CDR3nt: TGCAGCGCTCGGTATTATGAAGCTTTCTTT; d_gene: -; j_gene: TRBJ1-1; abundance: few; v_gene: TRBV29-1
CDR3aa: CASRPGQGYTEAFF; CDR3nt: TGTGCCAGCAGGCCGGGACAGGGGTACACTGAAGCTTTCTTT; d_gene: TRBD1; j_gene: TRBJ1-1; abundance: few; v_gene: TRBV6-5
CDR3aa: CASSQEQSSGMDEQFF; CDR3nt: TGTGCCAGCAGCCAAGAACAATCTAGCGGGATGGATGAGCAGTTCTTC; d_gene: TRBD2; j_gene: TRBJ2-1; abundance: many; v_gene: TRBV4-2
CDR3aa: CASSETMTSGRGDTQYF; CDR3nt: TGTGCCAGCAGCGAGACCATGACTAGCGGGAGGGGAGATACGCAGTATTTT; d_gene: TRBD2; j_gene: TRBJ2-3; abundance: -; v_gene: TRBV9
CDR3aa: CSVGGADYTF; CDR3nt: TGCAGCGTTGGGGGGGCGGACTACACCTTC; d_gene: -; j_gene: TRBJ1-2; abundance: -; v_gene: TRBV29-1
CDR3aa: CASRGGATGETEAFF; CDR3nt: TGTGCCAGCAGGGGAGGGGCGACAGGGGAGACTGAAGCTTTCTTT; d_gene: TRBD1; j_gene: TRBJ1-1; abundance: many; v_gene: TRBV27
CDR3aa: CASSLQGVGEKLFF; CDR3nt: TGTGCCAGCAGTTTACAGGGGGTGGGTGAAAAACTGTTTTTT; d_gene: TRBD1; j_gene: TRBJ1-4; abundance: many; v_gene: TRBV6-5
CDR3aa: CASRRENTEAFF; CDR3nt: TGTGCCAGCAGAAGAGAGAACACTGAAGCTTTCTTT; d_gene: -; j_gene: TRBJ1-1; abundance: few; v_gene: TRBV28
CDR3aa: CASSFPSPDEQYF; CDR3nt: TGTGCCAGCAGCTTCCCATCCCCGGACGAGCAGTACTTC; d_gene: -; j_gene: TRBJ2-7; abundance: -; v_gene: TRBV5-4
CDR3aa: CASSLVQGNEKLFF; CDR3nt: TGCGCCAGCAGCTTGGTTCAGGGAAATGAAAAACTGTTTTTT; d_gene: -; j_gene: TRBJ1-4; abundance: few; v_gene: TRBV5-1
CDR3aa: CASSLYFGTDYNEQFF; CDR3nt: TGTGCCAGCAGCTTGTATTTCGGAACCGACTACAATGAGCAGTTCTTC; d_gene: -; j_gene: TRBJ2-1; abundance: few; v_gene: TRBV7-2
CDR3aa: CATSPNGLRGTEAFF; CDR3nt: TGTGCCACCAGTCCCAACGGACTTCGTGGCACTGAAGCTTTCTTT; d_gene: -; j_gene: TRBJ1-1; abundance: -; v_gene: TRBV6-1
CDR3aa: CASSDRLAVILYNEQFF; CDR3nt: TGTGCCAGCAGCGATAGACTAGCGGTTATCCTCTACAATGAGCAGTTCTTC; d_gene: TRBD2; j_gene: TRBJ2-1; abundance: many; v_gene: TRBV7-9
CDR3aa: CASSLVGRQTYEQYF; CDR3nt: TGTGCCAGCAGCTTAGTAGGCAGACAGACCTACGAGCAGTACTTC; d_gene: -; j_gene: TRBJ2-7; abundance: many; v_gene: TRBV7-2
CDR3aa: CASSFDHYEQYF; CDR3nt: TGTGCCAGCAGCTTTGACCACTACGAGCAGTACTTC; d_gene: -; j_gene: TRBJ2-7; abundance: -; v_gene: TRBV7-2
CDR3aa: CASSTAGVDTQYF; CDR3nt: TGTGCCAGCAGCACGGCCGGGGTGGATACGCAGTATTTT; d_gene: -; j_gene: TRBJ2-3; abundance: -; v_gene: TRBV5-4
CDR3aa: CASSSPEVRTEQFF; CDR3nt: TGTGCCAGCAGCTCCCCGGAAGTAAGGACTGAGCAGTTCTTC; d_gene: -; j_gene: TRBJ2-1; abundance: -; v_gene: TRBV7-3